This T cell receptor (beta chain) was recovered during a study of T cell clonality in common variable immunodeficiency. Study results and limitations: Repertoire-complication correlations in CVID were limited by patient heterogeneity. Fewer TCRbeta clones were shared among CVID subjects than controls.

Many counts were recorded for this clone. Its antigen is as yet unknown. The read terminates 3 residues ahead of where the CDR3 ends, so the germline J gene completes it. Equal genomic DNA amounts from CVID and control samples were sequenced. The protocol was immunoSEQ multiplex PCR, while the TCRdb copy is restricted to in-frame clones and leaves out a portion. Listed for the sample are roughly 70,000 clones, none seen a single time. Most patients and controls had Caucasian heritage. The CDR3 consists of 16 residues. Germline assignment: CDR1 LNHDA and CDR2 SQIVND (reference sequence). After removal of 2 bases from V and 0 bases from J, the junction contained 7 bases not matched to a gene.

The V and J genes are TRBV19 and TRBJ2-7; TRBD1 agrees at 7 bases. The source is a person aged 18-69 years in good health. Sequences were obtained from peripheral blood mononuclear cells. The CDR3 loop reads CASSIRGQKSSYEQYF. The sequenced part of the CDR3 DNA is TGTGCCAGTAGTATAAGGGGGCAGAAGAGCTCCTACGAG.